This T cell receptor beta chain was recorded in a study of T cells in Graves' hyperthyroidism and ophthalmopathy. Germline V gives CDR1 SGHTA, CDR2 FQGTGA. Trimming shortened V by 5 bases and J by 0 bases, and 10 bases separated the two germline ends. The CDR3 spans 14 residues. Fresh peripheral blood, 8 to 10 ml, was the source of the PBMCs. TCR beta CDR3 region amplification was performed from RNA transcripts. The HTBI primer set was used in a first-round RT-PCR of the TCR CDR3. TCRdb reprocessed the multiplex PCR reads via MiXCR and lists one record per CDR3 protein. The sample consists of more than 550,000 distinct CDR3 sequences, 17% of them appearing once. This clonotype was observed many times.

This sequence was found in a man between 50 and 59 years old with Graves' hyperthyroidism. The chain links TRBV7-3 to TRBJ1-1; D unclear. Material: blood. CDR3 sequence (DNA): TGTGCCAGCAGCCGTTCAGACCTGAACACTGAAGCTTTCTTT. The encoded protein is CASSRSDLNTEAFF.